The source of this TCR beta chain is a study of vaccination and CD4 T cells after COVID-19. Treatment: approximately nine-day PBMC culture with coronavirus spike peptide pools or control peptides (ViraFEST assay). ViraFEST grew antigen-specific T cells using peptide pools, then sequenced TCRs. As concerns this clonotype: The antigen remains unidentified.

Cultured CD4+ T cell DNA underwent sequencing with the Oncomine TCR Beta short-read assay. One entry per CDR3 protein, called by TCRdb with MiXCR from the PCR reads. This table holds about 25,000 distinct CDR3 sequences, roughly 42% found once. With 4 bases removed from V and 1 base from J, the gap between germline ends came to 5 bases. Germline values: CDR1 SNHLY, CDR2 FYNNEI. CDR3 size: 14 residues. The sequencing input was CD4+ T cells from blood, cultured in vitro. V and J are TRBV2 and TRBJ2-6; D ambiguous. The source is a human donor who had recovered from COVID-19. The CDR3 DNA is TGTGCCAGCAGTGGAGCTTCTGGGGCCAACGTCCTGACTTTC. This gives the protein CASSGASGANVLTF.